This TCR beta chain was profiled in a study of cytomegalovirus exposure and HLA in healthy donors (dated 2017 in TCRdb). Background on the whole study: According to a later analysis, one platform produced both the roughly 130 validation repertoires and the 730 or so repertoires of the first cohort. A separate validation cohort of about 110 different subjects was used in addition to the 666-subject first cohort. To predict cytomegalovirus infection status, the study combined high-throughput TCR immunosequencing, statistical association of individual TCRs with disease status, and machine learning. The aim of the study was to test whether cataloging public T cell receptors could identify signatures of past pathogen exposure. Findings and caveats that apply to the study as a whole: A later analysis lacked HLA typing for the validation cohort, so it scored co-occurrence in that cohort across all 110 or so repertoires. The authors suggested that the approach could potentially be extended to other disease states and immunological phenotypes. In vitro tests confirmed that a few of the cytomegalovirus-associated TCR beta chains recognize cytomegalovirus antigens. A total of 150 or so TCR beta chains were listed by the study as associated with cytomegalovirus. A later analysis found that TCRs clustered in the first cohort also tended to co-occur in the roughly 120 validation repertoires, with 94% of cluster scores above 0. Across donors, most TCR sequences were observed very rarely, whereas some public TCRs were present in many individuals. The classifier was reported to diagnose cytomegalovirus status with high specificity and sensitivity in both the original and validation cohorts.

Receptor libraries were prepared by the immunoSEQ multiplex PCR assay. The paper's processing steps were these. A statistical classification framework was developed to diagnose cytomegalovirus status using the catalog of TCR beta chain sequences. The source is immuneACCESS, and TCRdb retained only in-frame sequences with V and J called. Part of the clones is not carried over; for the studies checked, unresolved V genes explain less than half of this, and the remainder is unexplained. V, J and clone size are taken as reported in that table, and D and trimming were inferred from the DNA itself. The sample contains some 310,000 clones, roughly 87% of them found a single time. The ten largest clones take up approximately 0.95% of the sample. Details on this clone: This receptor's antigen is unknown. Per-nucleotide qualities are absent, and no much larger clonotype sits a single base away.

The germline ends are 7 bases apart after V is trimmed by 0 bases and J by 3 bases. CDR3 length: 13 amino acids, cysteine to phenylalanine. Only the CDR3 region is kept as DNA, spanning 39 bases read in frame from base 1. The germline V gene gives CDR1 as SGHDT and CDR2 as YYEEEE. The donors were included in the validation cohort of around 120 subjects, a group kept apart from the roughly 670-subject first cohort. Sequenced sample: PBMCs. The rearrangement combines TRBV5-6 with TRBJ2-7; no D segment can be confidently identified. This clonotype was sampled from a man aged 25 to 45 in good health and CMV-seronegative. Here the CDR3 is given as CASSLEQIYEQYF. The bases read TGTGCCAGCAGCTTGGAACAGATCTACGAGCAGTACTTC.